The source of this T cell receptor (beta chain) is a study of blood T cell repertoires in COVID-19. Germline V gives CDR1 SGHRS, CDR2 YFSETQ. Trimming took off 0 bases at V and 6 bases at J, with 11 bases between the two ends. The CDR3 loop spans 14 amino acids. Measured with immunoSEQ multiplex PCR; TCRdb has only the in-frame clones, and not every one. The repertoire holds about 150,000 clones, with about 85% as singletons. Sequencing was carried out using peripheral blood. The chain carries TRBV5-1 and TRBJ2-3, with no clear D. The clonotype was recovered from a woman older than 75 with COVID-19, enrolled during active disease. The chain's CDR3 is CASSLVARTDTQYF. The CDR3 coding sequence is TGCGCCAGCAGCTTGGTGGCTAGAACTGATACGCAGTATTTT. The full variable domain, its missing parts supplied by reference TRBV5-1 and TRBJ2-3, is KAGVTQTPRYLIKTRGQQVTLSCSPISGHRSVSWYQQTPGQGLQFLFEYFSETQRNKGNFPGRFSGRQFSNSRSEMNVSTLELGDSALYLCASSLVARTDTQYFGPGTRLTVL.